This is a list of T cell receptor beta chains from one sample in a study of blood T cell repertoires in COVID-19. The repertoire was sequenced with immunoSEQ multiplex PCR; TCRdb's copy has only in-frame clones and lacks some. The table records approximately 120,000 clones, approximately 90% of them present only once. Input material: peripheral blood. The receptor source for this set is a human donor in a cohort sampled during active COVID-19. The CDR3 runs from the conserved cysteine through the conserved F or W. The D gene is left open where the match is weak. The size field is filled for only some rows; it gives once, few, many or a size class.

d_gene: -
abundance: once
j_gene: TRBJ1-2
v_gene: TRBV6-5
CDR3nt: TGTGCCAGCAGGGGTAGCGGCGGTGGCTACACCTTC
CDR3aa: CASRGSGGGYTF

d_gene: -
abundance: -
j_gene: TRBJ2-7
v_gene: TRBV4-1
CDR3nt: TGCGCCAGCAGCCAAGACTGGTCCGCTGCGATGGAGCAGTACTTC
CDR3aa: CASSQDWSAAMEQYF

d_gene: -
abundance: once
j_gene: TRBJ1-1
v_gene: TRBV2
CDR3nt: TGTGCTCCCGAATTATCCCAAGGGAGGATGAACACTGAAGCTTTCTTT
CDR3aa: CAPELSQGRMNTEAFF

d_gene: -
abundance: once
j_gene: TRBJ2-2
v_gene: TRBV5-5
CDR3nt: TGTGCCAGTGCGACAGAACCGAACACCGGGGAGCTGTTTTTT
CDR3aa: CASATEPNTGELFF

d_gene: -
abundance: -
j_gene: TRBJ1-3
v_gene: TRBV6-1
CDR3nt: TGTGCCAGCAGTGAACGAATAGGGAGCTCTGGAAACACCATATATTTT
CDR3aa: CASSERIGSSGNTIYF

d_gene: -
abundance: -
j_gene: TRBJ2-7
v_gene: TRBV11-3
CDR3nt: TGTGCCAGCAGCCCGAACAGGGACTACGAGCAGTACTTC
CDR3aa: CASSPNRDYEQYF

d_gene: -
abundance: -
j_gene: TRBJ2-1
v_gene: TRBV11-1
CDR3nt: TGTGCCAGCAGCTTAGACGGGACAAAGTACAATGAGCAGTTCTTC
CDR3aa: CASSLDGTKYNEQFF

d_gene: TRBD1
abundance: -
j_gene: TRBJ2-5
v_gene: TRBV6-5
CDR3nt: TGTGCCAGGAAATTGGACAGGGTAGGAGAGACCCAGTACTTC
CDR3aa: CARKLDRVGETQYF

d_gene: -
abundance: once
j_gene: TRBJ1-2
v_gene: TRBV5-4
CDR3nt: TGTGCCAGCAGCTTGGGGGGCAGGGGAGTCTATGGCTACACCTTC
CDR3aa: CASSLGGRGVYGYTF

d_gene: TRBD2
abundance: -
j_gene: TRBJ2-1
v_gene: TRBV19
CDR3nt: TGTGCCAGTAGTCTAGCGGGAGGCTCCTACAATGAGCAGTTCTTC
CDR3aa: CASSLAGGSYNEQFF

d_gene: -
abundance: -
j_gene: TRBJ2-7
v_gene: TRBV6-2/TRBV6-3
CDR3nt: TGTGCCAGCAGCCGTGACTACCGAAGCTCCTACGAGCAGTACTTC
CDR3aa: CASSRDYRSSYEQYF

d_gene: TRBD1
abundance: once
j_gene: TRBJ1-5
v_gene: TRBV4-1
CDR3nt: TGCGCCAGCAGCCACATGGACAGGGGTTACGATCAGCCCCAGCATTTT
CDR3aa: CASSHMDRGYDQPQHF